The 3 T cell receptor beta chains below come from one sample, sequenced in a study of T cell repertoires in cytomegalovirus infection. TCRdb recomputed calls from the reads with MiXCR, one row per CDR3 protein. The data contain approximately 700,000 distinct CDR3 sequences, under 40% of them singletons. The specimen sequenced was PBMCs. These receptors were taken from a human donor in good health (CMV status not recorded). Some clones in this sample may be carry-over from other donors' samples.

The chain uses TRBV10-3 and TRBJ1-2; D remains ambiguous. Germline V gene sequence: CDR1 ENHRY, CDR2 SYGVKD. The CDR3 is 11 residues long. Trimming pared 4 bases from V and 8 bases from J, leaving 8 bases between. CDR3 coding DNA: TGTGCCATCAGTGTCGGAAGGGGCTACACCTTC. This sequence encodes CAISVGRGYTF.

In its sample, this clonotype was seen many times. The V gene is TRBV7-8, the J gene TRBJ1-5, with 8 bases aligning to TRBD1. The CDR3 consists of 15 residues. Germline lookup yields CDR1 SGHVS and CDR2 FQNEAQ. The J segment lost 3 bases and the V segment lost 2 bases, leaving 3 bases of the junction unmatched. CDR3 sequence reads: CASSLRQGYNQPQHF. The DNA for the CDR3 is TGTGCCAGCAGCTTAAGACAGGGGTACAATCAGCCCCAGCATTTT.

This chain uses TRBV4-2 with TRBJ1-5; D may be TRBD1 (6 bases). The V gene's germline CDR1 is LGHNA and CDR2 YNFKEQ. V lost 3 bases and J lost 3, with 15 bases in between. There are 16 residues in the CDR3. The CDR3 sequence is CASSHKTGTLNQPQHF. In nucleotides, the CDR3 is TGTGCCAGCAGCCATAAGACAGGCACCCTCAATCAGCCCCAGCATTTT.